This T cell receptor beta chain was recorded in a study of vaccination and CD4 T cells after COVID-19. Whole-study context: With a range of 35 to 161, the median interval from diagnosis to drawing post-COVID samples was roughly 91 days. The authors used overlapping spike peptides from SARS-CoV-2, HCoV-NL63, HCoV-OC43 and HCoV-229E to stimulate cells.

Oncomine TCR Beta short-read sequencing was applied to DNA from cultured CD4+ T cells. A single record per CDR3 protein comes from TCRdb applying MiXCR to the PCR reads. The sample lists about 13,000 distinct CDR3 sequences, approximately 60% seen once, with roughly 12% in the top ten. Comment on this clonotype: Its target is unknown.

Notes on the study in general: Median reactive clonotypes, those recognizing SARS-CoV-2, rose from approximately 23 to 38, not significantly.

The sample's treatment: 10-day PBMC culture with coronavirus spike peptide pools or control peptides (ViraFEST assay). The sequence was obtained from a human donor who had recovered from COVID-19. The sample was CD4+ T cells from blood, cultured in vitro.

CDR3 in amino acids: CASSITGTGSPLHF. As DNA, the CDR3 is TGTGCCAGCAGCATTACAGGGACTGGTTCACCCCTCCACTTT. The chain recombines TRBV7-9 with TRBJ1-6, with TRBD1 as a possible D gene (6 bases). Between the trimmed V and J ends, which lost 5 bases and 9 bases, there was a span of 14 bases. The germline V gene has CDR1 SEHNR and CDR2 FQNEAQ (reference sequence). CDR3 length: 14 residues.